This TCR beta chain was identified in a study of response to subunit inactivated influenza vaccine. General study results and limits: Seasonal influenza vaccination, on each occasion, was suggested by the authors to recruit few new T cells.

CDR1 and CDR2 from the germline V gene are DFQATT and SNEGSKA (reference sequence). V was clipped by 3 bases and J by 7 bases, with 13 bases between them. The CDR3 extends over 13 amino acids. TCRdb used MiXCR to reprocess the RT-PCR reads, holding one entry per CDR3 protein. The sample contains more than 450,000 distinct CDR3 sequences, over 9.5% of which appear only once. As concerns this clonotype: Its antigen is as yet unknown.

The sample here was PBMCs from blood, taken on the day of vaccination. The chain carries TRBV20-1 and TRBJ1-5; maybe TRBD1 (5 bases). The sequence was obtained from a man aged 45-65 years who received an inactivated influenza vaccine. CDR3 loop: CSASVGVQQPQHF. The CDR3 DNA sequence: TGCAGTGCTAGTGTGGGGGTACAGCAGCCCCAGCATTTT.